This section outlines one T cell receptor beta chain sequence together with its context. The sample originates from a study of cytomegalovirus exposure and HLA in healthy donors. About the study: Of the donors genotyped, about 410 in all, 80% to 85% fell in the Caucasian-associated ancestry cluster.

Primers: 60 Vbeta forward and 13 Jbeta reverse. Profiling relied on immunoSEQ multiplex PCR, and the TCRdb table lists in-frame clones only, not all of them. The sample has 60,000 to 70,000 clones. Germline CDR1 and CDR2: LGHNA and YNFKEQ. V lost 1 base, J lost 7 bases, and 17 bases stayed unmatched. This CDR3 has 20 residues. This sequence was found in a boy aged 5 to 17 in good health and CMV-seronegative. Sequencing was performed on PBMCs. V is TRBV4-2 and J is TRBJ2-4; 12 nucleotides agree with TRBD2. The CDR3, as DNA: TGTGCCAGCAGCCAAGCGGTCCTCGCCCCGACTAGCGGGAGTCAGAACATTCAGTACTTC. It yields the protein CASSQAVLAPTSGSQNIQYF.